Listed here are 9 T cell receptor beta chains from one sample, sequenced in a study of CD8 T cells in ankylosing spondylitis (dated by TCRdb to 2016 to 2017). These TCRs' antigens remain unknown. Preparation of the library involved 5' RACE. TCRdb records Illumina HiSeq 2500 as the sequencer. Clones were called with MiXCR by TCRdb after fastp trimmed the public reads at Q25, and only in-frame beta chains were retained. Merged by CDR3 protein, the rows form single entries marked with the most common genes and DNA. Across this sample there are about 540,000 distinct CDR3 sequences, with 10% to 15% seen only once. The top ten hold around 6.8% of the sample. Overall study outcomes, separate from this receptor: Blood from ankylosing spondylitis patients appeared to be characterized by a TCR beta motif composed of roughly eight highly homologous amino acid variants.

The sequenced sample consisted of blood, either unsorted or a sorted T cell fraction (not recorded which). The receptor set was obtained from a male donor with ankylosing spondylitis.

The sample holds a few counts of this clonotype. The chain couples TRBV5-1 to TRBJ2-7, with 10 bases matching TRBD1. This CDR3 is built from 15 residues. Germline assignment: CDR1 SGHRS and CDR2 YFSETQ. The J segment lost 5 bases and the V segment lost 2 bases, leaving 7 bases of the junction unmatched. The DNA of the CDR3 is TGCGCCAGCAGCTTTGAGACAGGGGGCCTAGACGAGCAGTACGTC. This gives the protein CASSFETGGLDEQYV.

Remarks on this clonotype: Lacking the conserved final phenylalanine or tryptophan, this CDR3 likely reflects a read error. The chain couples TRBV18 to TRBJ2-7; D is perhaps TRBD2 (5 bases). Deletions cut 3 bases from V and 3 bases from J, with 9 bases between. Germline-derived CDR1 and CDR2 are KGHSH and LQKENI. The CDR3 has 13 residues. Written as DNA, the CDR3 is TGTGCCAGCTCACCCCGCGGAGGCTACGAGCAGTACCTC. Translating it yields CASSPRGGYEQYL.

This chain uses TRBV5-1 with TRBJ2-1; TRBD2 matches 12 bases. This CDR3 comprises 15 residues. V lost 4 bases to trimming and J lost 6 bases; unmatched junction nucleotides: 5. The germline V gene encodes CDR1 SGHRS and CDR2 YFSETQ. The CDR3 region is CASSPLAGGFNEQFF. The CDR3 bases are TGCGCCAGCAGCCCACTAGCGGGAGGTTTCAATGAGCAGTTCTTC.

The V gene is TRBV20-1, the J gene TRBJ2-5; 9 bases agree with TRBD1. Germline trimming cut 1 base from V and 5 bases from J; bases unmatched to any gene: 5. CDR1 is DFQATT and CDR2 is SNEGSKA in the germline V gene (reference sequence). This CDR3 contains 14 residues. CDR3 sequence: CSARGQGVRETQYF. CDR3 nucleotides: TGCAGTGCTAGAGGACAGGGGGTTAGGGAGACCCAGTACTTC.

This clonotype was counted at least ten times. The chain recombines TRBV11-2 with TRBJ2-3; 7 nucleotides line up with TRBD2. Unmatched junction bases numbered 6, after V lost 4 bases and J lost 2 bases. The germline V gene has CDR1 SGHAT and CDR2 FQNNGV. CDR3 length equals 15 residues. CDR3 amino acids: CASSSVAGPTDTQYF. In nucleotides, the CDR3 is TGTGCCAGCAGCTCGGTAGCGGGTCCCACAGATACGCAGTATTTT.

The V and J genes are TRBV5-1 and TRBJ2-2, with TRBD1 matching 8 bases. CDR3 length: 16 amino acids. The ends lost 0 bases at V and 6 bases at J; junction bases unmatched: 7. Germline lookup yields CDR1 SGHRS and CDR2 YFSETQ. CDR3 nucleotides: TGCGCCAGCAGCTTGGATTGGTCAGGGGGCCCCGGGGAGCTGTTTTTT. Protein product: CASSLDWSGGPGELFF.

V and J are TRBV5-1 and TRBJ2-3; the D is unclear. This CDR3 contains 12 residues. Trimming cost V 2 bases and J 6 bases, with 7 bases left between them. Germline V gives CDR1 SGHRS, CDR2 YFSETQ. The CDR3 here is CASSFLDDTQYF. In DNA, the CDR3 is TGCGCCAGCAGCTTCCTGGACGATACGCAGTATTTT.

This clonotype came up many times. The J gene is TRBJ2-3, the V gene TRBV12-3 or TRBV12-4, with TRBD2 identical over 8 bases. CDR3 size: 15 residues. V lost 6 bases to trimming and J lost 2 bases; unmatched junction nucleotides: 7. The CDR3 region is CASSYSGITTDTQYF. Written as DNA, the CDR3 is TGTGCCAGCAGCTATAGCGGGATTACCACAGATACGCAGTATTTT.

CDR3 sequence (DNA): TGCGCCAGCACTGGGGCCGACACCGGGGAGCTGTTTTTT. Amino acid sequence: CASTGADTGELFF. The chain links TRBV5-1 to TRBJ2-2; the D gene is possibly TRBD1 (5 bases). Germline loops: CDR1 SGHRS, CDR2 YFSETQ. This CDR3 region has 13 residues. Trimming shortened V by 6 bases and J by 3 bases, and 9 bases separated the two germline ends.